This TCR beta chain emerged from a study of T cell responses to AZD1222 COVID-19 vaccine. Comment on this clone: Antigen: not known.

Study-level findings and limits: Along spike, vaccine-associated CD4 TCRs were found throughout, with dominance at 160-218 and 743-854. Compared with day 0, the breadth and depth of the Spike-specific TCR repertoire rose significantly after two doses of AZD1222. In a largely white British group with more females than males, clonal diversity was possibly underestimated.

TCRdb's copy holds only in-frame clones and misses some; the assay was immunoSEQ multiplex PCR. The table lists over 150,000 clones, roughly 90% of them singletons. V was cut by 2 bases and J by 16 bases, with 12 bases left in between. Germline lookup yields CDR1 LNHDA and CDR2 SQIVND (reference sequence). The CDR3 covers 11 residues. The input for sequencing was peripheral blood, taken on day 0 of AZD1222 vaccination. This clonotype originated in an adult in good health. J is TRBJ1-5 and V is TRBV19; D gene ambiguous. CDR3 coding DNA: TGTGCCAGTAGTATACGGGATCAGCCCCATTTT. Translated: CASSIRDQPHF.